This entry concerns a single TCR beta chain. Germline V gene data show CDR1 as SGHRS and CDR2 as YFSETQ. The CDR3 runs 15 residues. The V and J ends lost 2 bases and 1 base respectively, with 12 bases between them. The sample comes from a study of blood T cell repertoires in COVID-19. On the study more broadly: COVID-19 samples from acute and convalescent phases originated in the United States, Italy and Spain.

Individuals aged roughly 18 to 95 years were recruited from fewer than 25 US areas. Exposed enrollees had met someone with a PCR-confirmed or clinician-diagnosed COVID-19 case at some point within the 2 weeks before study entry. The data were produced by immunoSEQ multiplex PCR, yet TCRdb's version contains in-frame clones alone and is incomplete. The sample has under 200,000 clones, around 83% seen once. The material sequenced was PBMCs or T cells enriched from blood (not recorded which). The chain is built from TRBV5-1 and TRBJ1-1; D is possibly TRBD1 (6 bases). This TCR derives from a woman aged 25 to 39 who had been exposed to COVID-19. CDR3 residues: CASSFAQGANTEAFF. The CDR3 DNA sequence: TGCGCCAGCAGCTTTGCACAGGGTGCGAACACTGAAGCTTTCTTT.